Following are 17 T cell receptor beta chains from one sample sequenced in a study of CXCR3-negative and CXCR3-positive naive CD8 T cells. No antigen has been identified for these receptors. Study observations and caveats: Higher TRB CDR3 hydrophobicity marked CXCR3-positive naive cells relative to CXCR3-negative naive cells.

The method, 5' RACE with UMI labels, was used to prepare the TRB cDNA libraries. TCRdb reanalyzed the 5' RACE reads, giving one entry per CDR3 protein sequence and no DNA. The repertoire table contains some 150,000 distinct CDR3 sequences. The sequenced material came from naive CXCR3+ CD8+ T cells from blood. Described subset: CD45RO-CCR7+CD27+CD95- naive CD8+ T cells expressing CXCR3 (TNR3+). Receptors originate from a human donor in good health. Some clones in this sample may be carry-over from other donors' samples.

The rearrangement joins TRBV20-1 to TRBJ1-1; TCRdb's D call of TRBD1 is untestable without DNA. Germline lookup yields CDR1 DFQATT and CDR2 SNEGSKA (reference sequence). This CDR3 region has 14 residues. The CDR3 loop is CSARAPGLNTEAFF.

This rearrangement joins TRBV3-1 to TRBJ2-7; TCRdb designates TRBD1, a call that cannot be tested without DNA. The V gene's germline CDR1 is LGHDT and CDR2 YNNKEL (reference sequence). The CDR3 loop spans 15 amino acids. The CDR3 spells CASSPGTGTANPSHF.

V is TRBV28 and J is TRBJ1-1; there is no DNA to check the TCRdb D call of TRBD1. Germline V gene lookup returns CDR1 MDHEN and CDR2 SYDVKM. This CDR3 comprises 17 residues. The CDR3 reads CASTGVGQGLMNTEAFF.

The chain is built from TRBV15 and TRBJ2-1. CDR1 is LNHNV, CDR2 YYDKDF, per germline (reference sequence). This CDR3 has 12 amino acids. The CDR3 is CATSLVGNEQFF. Drawing the rest from reference TRBV15 and TRBJ2-1, the complete variable domain is DAMVIQNPRYQVTQFGKPVTLSCSQTLNHNVMYWYQQKSSQAPKLLFHYYDKDFNNEADTPDNFQSRRPNTSFCFLDIRSPGLGDTAMYLCATSLVGNEQFFGPGTRLTVL.

The V call is TRBV12-3 or TRBV12-4, the J call TRBJ2-7; TCRdb calls TRBD1, which cannot be checked without DNA. The CDR3 is made up of 12 amino acids. The CDR3: CASSVDTNEQYF.

V and J are TRBV2 and TRBJ1-2; TCRdb proposes TRBD1, but this gene call is untestable without DNA. CDR3 length: 13 residues. The germline CDR1 and CDR2 sequences are SNHLY and FYNNEI. The CDR3 protein is CASSERTGHGYTF.

J is TRBJ2-1 and V is TRBV10-1; there is no DNA to check the TCRdb D call of TRBD1. Germline V gene data show CDR1 as WNHNN and CDR2 as SYGVQD (reference sequence). This CDR3 comprises 15 residues. This CDR3 reads CASSSRDRSYNEQFF.

This chain joins TRBV28 and TRBJ2-7; the D call from TCRdb, TRBD1, cannot be confirmed without DNA. From germline, CDR1 is MDHEN and CDR2 SYDVKM. This CDR3 region has 12 residues. The chain's CDR3 is CASRGQEYEQYF.

CDR3 in amino acids: CASSSNPGDKNIQYF. The chain carries TRBV6-6 and TRBJ2-4; no DNA is available, so the TRBD1 call from TCRdb remains unchecked. The CDR3 runs 15 residues. Germline assignment: CDR1 MNHNY and CDR2 SVGAGI (reference sequence).

The chain uses TRBV5-1 and TRBJ2-7. This CDR3 comprises 13 residues. In germline, CDR1 is SGHRS, CDR2 YFSETQ. CDR3 sequence: CASSFASAYEQYF.

The genes are TRBV28 and TRBJ2-7; as DNA is missing, the TRBD2 call by TCRdb cannot be tested. The germline V gene encodes CDR1 MDHEN and CDR2 SYDVKM. The CDR3 loop spans 14 amino acids. The CDR3 loop reads CASRPRAGGPSKYF.

The chain joins TRBV29-1 to TRBJ1-1; lacking DNA, the TRBD1 call made by TCRdb goes unchecked. The CDR3 extends over 12 amino acids. Germline-derived CDR1 and CDR2 are SQVTM and ANQGSEA. The chain's CDR3 is CSVDPGGTEAFF.

This sequence joins TRBV3-1 and TRBJ1-6; with no DNA, the TCRdb D assignment of TRBD1 cannot be verified. The CDR3 totals 15 residues. CDR1 LGHDT and CDR2 YNNKEL come from the germline V gene (reference sequence). The chain's CDR3 is CASSSLVVGDSPLHF. Based on the CDR3 plus reference TRBV3-1 and TRBJ1-6, the full variable domain is DTAVSQTPKYLVTQMGNDKSIKCEQNLGHDTMYWYKQDSKKFLKIMFSYNNKELIINETVPNRFSPKSPDKAHLNLHINSLELGDSAVYFCASSSLVVGDSPLHFGNGTRLTVT.

The rearrangement links TRBV5-1 to TRBJ1-2; TCRdb's D gene call, TRBD1, goes unchecked for lack of DNA. Germline lookup yields CDR1 SGHRS and CDR2 YFSETQ. The CDR3 runs to 15 residues. This CDR3 reads CASSPLTGGDYGYTF. The variable domain in full, with the rest retrieved from reference TRBV5-1 and TRBJ1-2, is KAGVTQTPRYLIKTRGQQVTLSCSPISGHRSVSWYQQTPGQGLQFLFEYFSETQRNKGNFPGRFSGRQFSNSRSEMNVSTLELGDSALYLCASSPLTGGDYGYTFGSGTRLTVV.

The rearrangement links TRBV28 to TRBJ2-1; the D call of TRBD1 rests on TCRdb alone, since no DNA is present to check it. The length of the CDR3 is 15 residues. CDR1 and CDR2 from the germline V gene are MDHEN and SYDVKM. The CDR3 reads CASSVTGTGYNEQFF.

The chain has TRBV20-1 and TRBJ1-1; TCRdb picks TRBD1, but there is no DNA to check that call. Germline CDR1 and CDR2: DFQATT and SNEGSKA (reference sequence). The CDR3 loop spans 15 amino acids. CDR3: CSAREVTGLNTEAFF.

The J gene is TRBJ2-7, the V gene TRBV12-5; the D call from TCRdb, TRBD1, cannot be confirmed without DNA. From germline, CDR1 is LGHNT and CDR2 FRNRAP. CDR3 length: 17 amino acids. The CDR3 here is CASGLATKGVLTYEQYF.